This TCR beta chain was sequenced for a study of immune evolution from preneoplasia to lung adenocarcinoma. Generated by immunoSEQ multiplex PCR, the TCRdb table keeps only in-frame clones and is missing some. The table lists fewer than 50,000 clones, 70% to 85% of them singletons. V was clipped by 4 bases and J by 8 bases, with 12 bases between them. Germline CDR1 SGHDT, CDR2 YYEEEE. The CDR3 covers 12 residues. The sequencing sample was made of FFPE invasive lung adenocarcinoma tissue. This chain uses TRBV5-6 with TRBJ1-1; a possible D gene is TRBD1 (5 bases). This receptor was taken from a person in their sixties or seventies with lung adenocarcinoma. The chain's CDR3 is CASSRRTGEAFF. The CDR3 nucleotides are TGTGCCAGCAGCCGGAGAACAGGCGAAGCTTTCTTT.